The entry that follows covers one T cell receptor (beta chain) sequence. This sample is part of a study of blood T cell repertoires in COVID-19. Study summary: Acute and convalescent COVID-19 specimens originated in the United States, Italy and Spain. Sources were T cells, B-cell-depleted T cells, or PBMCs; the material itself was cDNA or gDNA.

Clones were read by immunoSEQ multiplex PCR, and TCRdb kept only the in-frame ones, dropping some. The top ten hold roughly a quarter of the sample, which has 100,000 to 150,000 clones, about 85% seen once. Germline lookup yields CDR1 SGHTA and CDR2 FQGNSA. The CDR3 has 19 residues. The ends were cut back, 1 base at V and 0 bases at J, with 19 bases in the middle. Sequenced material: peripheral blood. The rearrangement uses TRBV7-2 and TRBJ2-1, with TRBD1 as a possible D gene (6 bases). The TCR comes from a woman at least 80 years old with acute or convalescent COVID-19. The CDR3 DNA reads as TGTGCCAGCAGCTTAGTGGGTACAGGGATGGTTAACTCCTACAATGAGCAGTTCTTC. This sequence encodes CASSLVGTGMVNSYNEQFF.